This T cell receptor beta chain was sequenced during a study of regulatory T cells in long-lasting Graves disease. Germline CDR1 LGHDT, CDR2 YNNKEL (reference sequence). The CDR3 covers 18 residues. With 0 bases removed from V and 2 bases from J, the gap between germline ends came to 16 bases. To make TCR beta libraries, researchers used iRepertoire HTBI primers and Arm-PCR of CDR3 regions. TCRdb reprocessed the multiplex PCR reads with MiXCR, giving one entry per CDR3 protein. This sample has 450,000 to 650,000 distinct CDR3 sequences, with approximately 16% found just once. Time point here: newly diagnosed GD, antithyroid drugs for less than 3 months. With RNA extracted from PBMCs as input, the TCR library was made. These data also featured in a second study, about T cells in Graves' hyperthyroidism and ophthalmopathy. Per that paper: Carried out on the TCR CDR3, a first-round RT-PCR used the HTBI primer set. The model identified upcoming ophthalmopathy a median approximately 6.5 months ahead of onset.

This clonotype was obtained from a woman between 40 and 65 years old with Graves disease. The chain is built from TRBV3-1 and TRBJ2-2, with D hard to call. This specimen consisted of peripheral blood mononuclear cells (PBMCs), obtained at new diagnosis, from a patient treated with antithyroid drugs. The DNA for the CDR3 is TGTGCCAGCAGCCAAGATTTAGGGATAGGTTCAAACACCGGGGAGCTGTTTTTT. Its translation is CASSQDLGIGSNTGELFF.